This T cell receptor (beta chain) was captured by sequencing in a study of early T cells in non-severe SARS-CoV-2 infection. Study context: Alpha and beta chains were unpaired, from unsorted whole-blood bulk RNA.

This clonotype has ten or more counts. Its antigen is unknown. cDNA molecules, individually, were tagged with unique molecular identifiers. TCRdb recomputed calls from the 5' RACE reads with MiXCR, one row per CDR3 protein. Among tens of thousands of distinct CDR3 sequences listed, about 4.7% were seen once. Study results and limitations: In VDJdb matching, anti-spike CD8 responses were favored while private and CD4 specificities went missing.

V was shortened by 6 bases and J by 5 bases, with 10 bases between the two germline ends. CDR1 is SEHNR and CDR2 is FQNEAQ in the germline V gene (reference sequence). The CDR3 covers 12 residues. This clonotype originated in an adult who was a healthcare worker with PCR-confirmed SARS-CoV-2 infection or an uninfected control (not recorded which). The V call is TRBV7-9, the J call TRBJ2-5; D remains ambiguous. Sequencing was done on a sample of whole blood. For the CDR3, the DNA is TGTGCCAGCAGTAGGGCTTTCGAGACCCAGTACTTC. It encodes CASSRAFETQYF.